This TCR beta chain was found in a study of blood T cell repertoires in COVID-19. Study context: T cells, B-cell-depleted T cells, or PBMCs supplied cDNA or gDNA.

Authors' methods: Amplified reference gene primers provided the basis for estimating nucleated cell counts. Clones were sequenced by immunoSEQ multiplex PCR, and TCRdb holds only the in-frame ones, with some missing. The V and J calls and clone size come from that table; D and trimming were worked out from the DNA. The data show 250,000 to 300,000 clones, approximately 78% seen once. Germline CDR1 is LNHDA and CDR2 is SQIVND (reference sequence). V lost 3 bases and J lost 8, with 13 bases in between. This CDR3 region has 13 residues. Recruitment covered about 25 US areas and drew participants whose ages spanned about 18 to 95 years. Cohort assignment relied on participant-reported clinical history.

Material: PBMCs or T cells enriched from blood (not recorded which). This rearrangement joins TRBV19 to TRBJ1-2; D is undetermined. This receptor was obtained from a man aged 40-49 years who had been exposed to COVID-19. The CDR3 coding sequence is TGTGCCAGTAGTATCTCTAGGCTGGAGGGCTACACCTTC. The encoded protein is CASSISRLEGYTF.